These 27 T cell receptor beta chains originate from one sample sequenced in a study of blood T cell repertoires in COVID-19. Data came from immunoSEQ multiplex PCR; TCRdb stores just in-frame clones and leaves some out. This sample has about 180,000 clones; almost 80% occur once, and the top ten carry roughly 17%. The sample was PBMCs or T cells enriched from blood (not recorded which). These receptors were taken from a woman in her forties or fifties who had recovered from COVID-19.

The CDR3 is CASTKRSGSDTQYF. The CDR3, as DNA: TGTGCCAGCACAAAACGGAGCGGGAGCGATACGCAGTATTTT. This rearrangement joins TRBV27 to TRBJ2-3; 8 nucleotides match TRBD2. This CDR3 has 14 residues. Germline assignment: CDR1 MNHEY and CDR2 SMNVEV (reference sequence). The V segment lost 7 bases and the J segment 6 bases; nucleotides outside the gene matches: 9.

The chain carries TRBV5-1 and TRBJ2-1; maybe TRBD2 (5 bases). In germline, CDR1 is SGHRS, CDR2 YFSETQ. V lost 1 base, J lost 8 bases, and 13 bases lay in between. This CDR3 is built from 14 residues. For the CDR3, the DNA is TGCGCCAGCAGCTTGATGGGAGTATCGGATGAGCAGTTCTTC. Amino acids: CASSLMGVSDEQFF.

The chain recombines TRBV24-1 with TRBJ2-5, with 9 positions matching TRBD1. The CDR3 is 16 residues long. Germline values: CDR1 KGHDR, CDR2 SFDVKD. Unmatched junction bases numbered 15, after V lost 9 bases and J lost 5 bases. CDR3 bases: TGTGCCACCGGCTCGACAGGGGGGGCGGAAAGTGAGACCCAGTACTTC. Residues: CATGSTGGAESETQYF.

The chain links TRBV6-2 or TRBV6-3 to TRBJ2-5, with 13 bases fitting TRBD2. This CDR3 is 15 amino acids long. The germline V gene has CDR1 MNHEY and CDR2 SVGEGT. J was trimmed by 4 bases and V by 6 bases; bases with no gene match: 5. The CDR3 loop is CASSSGLAGVETQYF. In nucleotides, the CDR3 is TGTGCCAGCAGCTCCGGACTAGCGGGAGTAGAGACCCAGTACTTC.

The V call is TRBV3-1 (or the pseudogene TRBV3-2), the J call TRBJ2-1; 10 nucleotides match TRBD2. Looked up from germline, CDR1 is LGHDT and CDR2 is YNNKEL (reference sequence). With 4 bases clipped from V and 8 bases from J, the junction kept 8 bases outside the gene matches. The CDR3 sequence is 15 residues long. CDR3 region: CASSPASGRADEQFF. Written as DNA, the CDR3 is TGTGCCAGCAGCCCAGCAAGCGGGAGGGCAGATGAGCAGTTCTTC.

The chain has TRBV3-1 (or the pseudogene TRBV3-2) and TRBJ2-3; 10 bases line up with TRBD2. The germline gives CDR1 LGHDT, CDR2 YNNKEL (reference sequence). Trimming at V came to 2 bases and at J to 6 bases, leaving 11 bases not matched to a gene. CDR3 length: 17 amino acids. The CDR3 protein is CASSQRSGAGGLDTQYF. The CDR3 DNA follows: TGTGCCAGCAGCCAAAGATCGGGAGCGGGAGGGCTGGATACGCAGTATTTT.

The V call is TRBV7-8, the J call TRBJ2-7, with a possible D match to TRBD2 (6 bases). Germline CDR1 is SGHVS and CDR2 is FQNEAQ. V shed 0 bases and J shed 4 bases, with 19 bases lying between them. The CDR3 length is 17 residues. Here the CDR3 reads CASSLAGLQSVRYEQYF. As DNA, the CDR3 is TGTGCCAGCAGCTTAGCGGGACTTCAGAGTGTTAGGTACGAGCAGTACTTC.

The chain couples TRBV20-1 to TRBJ1-6, with D unresolved. V lost 3 bases and J lost 0, with 9 bases in between. Germline V gene lookup returns CDR1 DFQATT and CDR2 SNEGSKA (reference sequence). The CDR3 extends over 15 amino acids. In DNA form, the CDR3 reads TGCAGTGCTAGTATTGGCGGCTCCTATAATTCACCCCTCCACTTT. Protein sequence: CSASIGGSYNSPLHF.

In its sample, this clone was seen once. V is TRBV5-5 and J is TRBJ1-6; D remains ambiguous. Germline values: CDR1 SGHKS, CDR2 YYEKEE (reference sequence). V was shortened by 0 bases and J by 8 bases, with 12 bases between the two germline ends. This CDR3 comprises 15 residues. This CDR3 reads CASSLVPTEDSPLHF. CDR3 bases: TGTGCCAGCAGCTTGGTCCCGACGGAGGATTCACCCCTCCACTTT.

The rearrangement links TRBV19 to TRBJ1-3; no reliable D call. CDR1 and CDR2 from the germline V gene are LNHDA and SQIVND (reference sequence). V lost 5 bases, J lost 0 bases, and 8 bases lay in between. This CDR3 is built from 14 residues. The CDR3 is CASSSRGSGNTIYF. As DNA, the CDR3 is TGTGCCAGTAGTTCCCGGGGCTCTGGAAACACCATATATTTT. Full variable domain (outside the CDR3, taken from reference TRBV19 and TRBJ1-3): DGGITQSPKYLFRKEGQNVTLSCEQNLNHDAMYWYRQDPGQGLRLIYYSQIVNDFQKGDIAEGYSVSREKKESFPLTVTSAQKNPTAFYLCASSSRGSGNTIYFGEGSWLTVV.

The CDR3 nucleotides read TGTGCCAGCAGCTTGGGGGAGGGCTCGGTTGCCCGAGGCTACACCTTC. It is translated as CASSLGEGSVARGYTF. The chain joins TRBV5-4 to TRBJ1-2; D unclear. The CDR3 totals 16 residues. Germline-derived CDR1 and CDR2 are SGHNT and YYREEE (reference sequence). Between the trimmed V and J ends, which lost 0 bases and 8 bases, there was a span of 20 bases.

The chain couples TRBV18 to TRBJ1-1, with 8 positions matching TRBD1. Germline CDR1 reads KGHSH; CDR2 reads LQKENI. The CDR3 is 14 residues long. Losses at the gene ends were 5 bases for V and 1 base for J; bases not matched to a gene: 3. The CDR3 bases are TGTGCCAGCTCAGAACAGGGGGGGAACACTGAAGCTTTCTTT. It encodes CASSEQGGNTEAFF.

The chain joins TRBV7-9 to TRBJ2-5, with a weak D call TRBD2 (6 bases). Trimming removed 5 bases from V and 4 bases from J, with 17 bases in between. Germline V CDR1 and CDR2: SEHNR, FQNEAQ (reference sequence). CDR3 length: 15 residues. The CDR3, as DNA: TGTGCCAGCAGCCCCTTACAGTCCGGGGGAGAGACCCAGTACTTC. Its translation: CASSPLQSGGETQYF.

The chain joins TRBV5-1 to TRBJ2-7; a weak D match, TRBD1 (6 bases). V was trimmed by 4 bases and J by 6 bases, leaving 26 bases between them. CDR3 length: 17 amino acids. Germline CDR1 SGHRS, CDR2 YFSETQ. CDR3 bases: TGCGCCAGCAGCCAGGGGACAACCCTAGGATCACCCCTCGAGCAGTACTTC. Amino acid sequence: CASSQGTTLGSPLEQYF.

V usage is TRBV4-1 and J usage is TRBJ2-5; 7 bases are shared with TRBD2. The trim removed 4 bases at V and 1 base at J, leaving 9 bases unmatched. Germline-derived CDR1 and CDR2 are MGHRA and YSYEKL. There are 16 residues in the CDR3. CDR3 region: CASSPEGGSFQETQYF. For the CDR3, the DNA is TGCGCCAGCAGCCCCGAGGGCGGGAGTTTCCAAGAGACCCAGTACTTC.

This clone was observed a handful of times. J is TRBJ1-2 and V is TRBV5-1; D is uncertain. The CDR3 sequence is 16 residues long. Deletions cut 2 bases from V and 0 bases from J, with 14 bases between. The germline V gene has CDR1 SGHRS and CDR2 YFSETQ. For the CDR3, the DNA is TGCGCCAGCAGCTTTGGAGCTTCAGCCTCTAACTATGGCTACACCTTC. Its translation is CASSFGASASNYGYTF. Drawing the rest from reference TRBV5-1 and TRBJ1-2, the complete variable domain is KAGVTQTPRYLIKTRGQQVTLSCSPISGHRSVSWYQQTPGQGLQFLFEYFSETQRNKGNFPGRFSGRQFSNSRSEMNVSTLELGDSALYLCASSFGASASNYGYTFGSGTRLTVV.

This clone was observed many times. The gene calls are TRBV24-1 and TRBJ2-7, with 12 bases identical to TRBD2. Per the germline V gene, CDR1 is KGHDR and CDR2 is SFDVKD. CDR3 size: 19 residues. The V gene end was trimmed by 3 bases and the J gene end by 5 bases; junction bases not matched to a gene: 16. CDR3 DNA sequence: TGTGCCACCAGTGATCCAACCCTAGCGGGAGGGTTCGGTCGCGACGAGCAGTACTTC. Its translation is CATSDPTLAGGFGRDEQYF.

The chain couples TRBV28 to TRBJ2-3; 9 bases are a match to TRBD2. The trim removed 6 bases at V and 5 bases at J, leaving 12 bases unmatched. Germline CDR1 is MDHEN and CDR2 is SYDVKM. The CDR3 is made up of 16 amino acids. The CDR3 coding sequence is TGTGCCAGCAGCACAATTGCGGGAGGGGATCGAGATACGCAGTATTTT. It translates to CASSTIAGGDRDTQYF.

The rearrangement links TRBV30 to TRBJ2-5; D remains ambiguous. The CDR3 is 11 amino acids. Germline lookup yields CDR1 GTSNPN and CDR2 SVGIG (reference sequence). V lost 0 bases and J 4 bases, leaving 3 bases between the germline ends. The CDR3 nucleotides are TGTGCCTGGAGTGTCGGAGAGACCCAGTACTTC. It is translated as CAWSVGETQYF.

The chain has TRBV19 and TRBJ1-2; D perhaps matches TRBD1 (6 bases). V was pared by 4 bases and J by 1 base, with 10 bases between. The CDR3 runs 14 residues. CDR1 is LNHDA, CDR2 SQIVND, per germline (reference sequence). This CDR3 reads CASSTQDSNYGYTF. The CDR3 region has the DNA TGTGCCAGTAGTACCCAGGACAGTAACTATGGCTACACCTTC.

The chain couples TRBV24-1 to TRBJ2-3, with 9 bases fitting TRBD1. Germline CDR1 and CDR2: KGHDR and SFDVKD. With 5 bases clipped from V and 0 bases from J, the junction kept 5 bases outside the gene matches. The CDR3 length is 16 residues. CDR3 nucleotides: TGTGCCACCAGTGTTACTGGACAGGGGAGCACAGATACGCAGTATTTT. It encodes CATSVTGQGSTDTQYF.

This rearrangement joins TRBV7-9 to TRBJ2-1; 12 positions agree with TRBD2. This CDR3 region has 16 residues. Germline lookup yields CDR1 SEHNR and CDR2 FQNEAQ (reference sequence). The V and J ends lost 5 bases and 5 bases, in that order; junction bases with no gene match: 7. The CDR3 DNA is TGTGCCAGCAGCCCGCAGGGACTAGCGGGTGACAATGAGCAGTTCTTC. It is translated as CASSPQGLAGDNEQFF.

This clone has a single count. Distinct nucleotide sequences in the sample also encode this CDR3. The chain is built from TRBV27 and TRBJ2-7; a weak D match, TRBD2 (5 bases). This CDR3 comprises 13 residues. V lost 3 bases, J lost 2 bases, and 8 bases lay in between. Germline V lookup: CDR1 MNHEY, CDR2 SMNVEV (reference sequence). The CDR3 protein is CASSLAGTYEQYF. CDR3 sequence (DNA): TGTGCCAGCAGTTTGGCCGGGACCTACGAGCAGTACTTC.

This clone has only one observation. The genes are TRBV9 and TRBJ2-1; TRBD2 matches 8 bases. This CDR3 comprises 16 residues. Germline assignment: CDR1 SGDLS and CDR2 YYNGEE. J gave up 0 bases and V 3 bases, and 5 bases lay outside the gene matches. CDR3 in amino acids: CASSASGSLSYNEQFF. Written as DNA, the CDR3 is TGTGCCAGCAGCGCCAGCGGGAGTCTCTCCTACAATGAGCAGTTCTTC.

The rearrangement joins TRBV18 to TRBJ1-2, with D perhaps TRBD1 (6 bases). The V end lost 2 bases, the J end lost 7 bases, and 11 bases lay between the germline ends. The CDR3 length is 13 residues. Germline V gene sequence: CDR1 KGHSH, CDR2 LQKENI. CDR3: CASSPEQGVGYTF. The DNA of the CDR3 is TGTGCCAGCTCACCAGAACAGGGAGTTGGCTACACCTTC.

This rearrangement joins TRBV29-1 to TRBJ1-5; D uncertain. This CDR3 has 13 amino acids. Per the germline V gene, CDR1 is SQVTM and CDR2 is ANQGSEA. V was trimmed by 2 bases and J by 6 bases, leaving 11 bases between them. CDR3: CSVEPQIGQPQHF. As DNA, the CDR3 is TGCAGCGTTGAACCTCAGATTGGTCAGCCCCAGCATTTT.

The V and J genes are TRBV10-3 and TRBJ2-2; 10 nucleotides align to TRBD1. J was trimmed by 6 bases and V by 10 bases; bases with no gene match: 8. There are 14 residues in the CDR3. Germline CDR1 reads ENHRY; CDR2 reads SYGVKD. The CDR3 spells CATAGTGASGELFF. The CDR3 nucleotides read TGTGCCACTGCCGGGACAGGGGCGTCCGGGGAGCTGTTTTTT.